Shown below are 2 T cell receptor beta chains from a single sample sequenced in a study of T cell repertoires in cytomegalovirus infection. In TCRdb, the reads were re-called with MiXCR into one record per CDR3 protein. The table lists some 250,000 distinct CDR3 sequences, roughly 10% of them singletons. Sequencing was done on a sample of PBMCs. These receptors were collected from a human donor in good health (CMV status not recorded). Some clones in this sample may be carry-over from other donors' samples.

The rearrangement links TRBV7-9 to TRBJ2-7; D tentatively fits TRBD1 or TRBD2 (6 bases each). CDR3 length: 15 amino acids. V was cut by 2 bases and J by 4 bases, with 15 bases left in between. Germline lookup yields CDR1 SEHNR and CDR2 FQNEAQ (reference sequence). DNA of the CDR3: TGTGCCAGCAGCTTAAAGGACAGCCGGGGGTACGAGCAGTACTTC. This gives the protein CASSLKDSRGYEQYF.

This clonotype was detected many times. The junction differs from germline at one of its ends, possibly a read error. V usage is TRBV10-3 and J usage is TRBJ2-7; D is uncertain. CDR3 size: 14 residues. Germline values: CDR1 ENHRY, CDR2 SYGVKD. CDR3 protein: CAISESGISHEQYF. The CDR3 DNA reads as TGTGCCATCAGTGAGTCGGGGATCTCCCACGAGCAGTACTTC.